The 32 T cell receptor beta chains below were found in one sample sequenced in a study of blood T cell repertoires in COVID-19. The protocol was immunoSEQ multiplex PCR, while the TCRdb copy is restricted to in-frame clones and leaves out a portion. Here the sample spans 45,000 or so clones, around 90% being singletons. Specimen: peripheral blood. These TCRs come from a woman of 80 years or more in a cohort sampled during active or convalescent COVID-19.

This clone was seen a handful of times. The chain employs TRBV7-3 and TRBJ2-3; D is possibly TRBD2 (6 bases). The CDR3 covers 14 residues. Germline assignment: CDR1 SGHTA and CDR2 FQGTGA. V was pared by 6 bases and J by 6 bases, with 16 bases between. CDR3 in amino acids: CASSPLGGSDTQYF. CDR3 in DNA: TGTGCCAGCAGTCCCCTGGGGGGTTCGGATACGCAGTATTTT.

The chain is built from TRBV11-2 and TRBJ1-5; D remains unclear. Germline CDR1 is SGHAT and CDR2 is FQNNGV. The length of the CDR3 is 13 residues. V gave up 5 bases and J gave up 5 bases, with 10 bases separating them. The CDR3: CASSPHRDQPQHF. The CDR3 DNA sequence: TGTGCCAGCAGCCCTCACCGGGATCAGCCCCAGCATTTT.

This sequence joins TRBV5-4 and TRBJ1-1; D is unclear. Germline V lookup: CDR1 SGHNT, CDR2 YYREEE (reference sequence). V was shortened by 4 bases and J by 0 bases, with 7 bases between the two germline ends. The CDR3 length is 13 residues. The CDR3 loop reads CASSREMNTEAFF. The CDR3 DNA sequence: TGTGCCAGCAGCCGGGAAATGAACACTGAAGCTTTCTTT.

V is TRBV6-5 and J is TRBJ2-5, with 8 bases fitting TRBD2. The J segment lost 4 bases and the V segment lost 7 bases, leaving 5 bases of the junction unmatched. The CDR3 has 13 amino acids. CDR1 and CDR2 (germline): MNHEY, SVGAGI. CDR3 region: CASIRTSRETQYF. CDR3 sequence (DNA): TGTGCCAGCATAAGGACTAGCAGAGAGACCCAGTACTTC.

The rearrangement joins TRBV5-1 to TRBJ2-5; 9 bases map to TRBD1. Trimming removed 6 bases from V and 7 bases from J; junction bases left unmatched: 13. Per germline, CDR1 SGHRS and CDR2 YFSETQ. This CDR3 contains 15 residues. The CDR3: CASIKPGTGRLTQYF. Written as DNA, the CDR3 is TGCGCCAGCATAAAACCCGGGACAGGGCGGCTGACCCAGTACTTC.

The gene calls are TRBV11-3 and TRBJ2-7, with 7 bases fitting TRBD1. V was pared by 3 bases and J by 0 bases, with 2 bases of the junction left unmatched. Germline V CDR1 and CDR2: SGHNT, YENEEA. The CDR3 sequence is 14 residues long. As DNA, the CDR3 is TGTGCCAGCAGCTTGGGGACAGACTCCTACGAGCAGTACTTC. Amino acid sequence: CASSLGTDSYEQYF.

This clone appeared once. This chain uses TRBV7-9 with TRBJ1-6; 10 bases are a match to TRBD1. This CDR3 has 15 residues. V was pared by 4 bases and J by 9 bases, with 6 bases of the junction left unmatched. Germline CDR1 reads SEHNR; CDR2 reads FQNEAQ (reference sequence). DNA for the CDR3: TGTGCCAGCAGCTCACGACAGGGGGCGAGTTCACCCCTCCACTTT. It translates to CASSSRQGASSPLHF.

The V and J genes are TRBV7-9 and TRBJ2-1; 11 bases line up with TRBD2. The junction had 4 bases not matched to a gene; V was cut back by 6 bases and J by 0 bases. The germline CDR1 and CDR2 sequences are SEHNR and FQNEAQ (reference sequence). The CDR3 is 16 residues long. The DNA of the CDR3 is TGTGCCAGCAGTCATAGCGGGAGGGGCTCCTACAATGAGCAGTTCTTC. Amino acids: CASSHSGRGSYNEQFF.

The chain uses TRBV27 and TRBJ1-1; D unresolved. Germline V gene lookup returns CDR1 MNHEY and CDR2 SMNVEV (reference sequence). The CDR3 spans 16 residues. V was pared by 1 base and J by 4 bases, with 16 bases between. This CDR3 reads CASSLYLIGSGTEAFF. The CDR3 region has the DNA TGTGCCAGCAGTTTATACTTAATTGGTAGCGGCACTGAAGCTTTCTTT.

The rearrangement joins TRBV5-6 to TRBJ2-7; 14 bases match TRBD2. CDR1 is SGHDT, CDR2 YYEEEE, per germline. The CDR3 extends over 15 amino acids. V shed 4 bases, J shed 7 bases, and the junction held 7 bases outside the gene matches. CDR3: CASSGTSGGGREQYF. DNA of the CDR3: TGTGCCAGCAGCGGGACTAGCGGGGGTGGGAGAGAGCAGTACTTC.

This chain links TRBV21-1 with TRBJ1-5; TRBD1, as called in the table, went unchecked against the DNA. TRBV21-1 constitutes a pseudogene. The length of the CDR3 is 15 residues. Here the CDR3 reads CASSTRQGIDQPQHF. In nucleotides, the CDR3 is TGTGCCAGCAGCACCCGACAGGGGATAGATCAGCCCCAGCATTTT.

CDR3 DNA sequence: TGTGCCAGCAGCTTAGTGGGGACAGGGGGCAACGAGCAGTACTTC. Encoded protein: CASSLVGTGGNEQYF. V and J are TRBV7-2 and TRBJ2-7, with 12 bases fitting TRBD1. The CDR3 loop spans 15 amino acids. J was trimmed by 5 bases and V by 1 base; bases with no gene match: 3. CDR1 SGHTA and CDR2 FQGNSA come from the germline V gene.

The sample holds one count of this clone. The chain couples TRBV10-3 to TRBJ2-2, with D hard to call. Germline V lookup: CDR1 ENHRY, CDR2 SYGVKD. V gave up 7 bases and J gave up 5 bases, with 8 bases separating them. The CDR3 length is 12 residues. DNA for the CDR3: TGTGCCATCACGGGTAGAACCGGGGAGCTGTTTTTT. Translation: CAITGRTGELFF.

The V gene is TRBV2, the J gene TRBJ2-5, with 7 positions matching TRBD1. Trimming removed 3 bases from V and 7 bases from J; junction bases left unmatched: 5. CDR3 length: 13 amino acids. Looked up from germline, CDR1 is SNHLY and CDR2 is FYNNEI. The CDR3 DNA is TGTGCCAGCAGTGATAAACAGGGGTGGACCCAGTACTTC. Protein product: CASSDKQGWTQYF. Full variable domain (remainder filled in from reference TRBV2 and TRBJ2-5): EPEVTQTPSHQVTQMGQEVILRCVPISNHLYFYWYRQILGQKVEFLVSFYNNEISEKSEIFDDQFSVERPDGSNFTLKIRSTKLEDSAMYFCASSDKQGWTQYFGPGTRLLVL.

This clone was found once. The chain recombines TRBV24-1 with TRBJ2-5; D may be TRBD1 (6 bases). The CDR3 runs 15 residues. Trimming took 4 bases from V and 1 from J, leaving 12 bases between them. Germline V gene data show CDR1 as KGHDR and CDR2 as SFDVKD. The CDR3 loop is CATSERQGFQETQYF. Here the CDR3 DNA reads TGTGCCACCAGTGAGAGGCAGGGGTTCCAAGAGACCCAGTACTTC.

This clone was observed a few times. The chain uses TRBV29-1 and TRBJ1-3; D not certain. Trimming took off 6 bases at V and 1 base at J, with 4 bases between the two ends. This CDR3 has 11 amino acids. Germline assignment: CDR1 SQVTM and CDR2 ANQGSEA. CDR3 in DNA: TGCAGCGTCCTGTCTGGAAACACCATATATTTT. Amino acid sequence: CSVLSGNTIYF. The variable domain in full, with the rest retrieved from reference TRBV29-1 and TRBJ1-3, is SAVISQKPSRDICQRGTSLTIQCQVDSQVTMMFWYRQQPGQSLTLIATANQGSEATYESGFVIDKFPISRPNLTFSTLTVSNMSPEDSSIYLCSVLSGNTIYFGEGSWLTVV.

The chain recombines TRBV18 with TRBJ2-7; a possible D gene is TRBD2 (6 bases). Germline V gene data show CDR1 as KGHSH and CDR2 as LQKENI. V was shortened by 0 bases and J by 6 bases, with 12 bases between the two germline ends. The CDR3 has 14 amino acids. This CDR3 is CASSPPGFGGEQYF. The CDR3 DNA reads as TGTGCCAGCTCACCACCTGGCTTCGGGGGCGAGCAGTACTTC.

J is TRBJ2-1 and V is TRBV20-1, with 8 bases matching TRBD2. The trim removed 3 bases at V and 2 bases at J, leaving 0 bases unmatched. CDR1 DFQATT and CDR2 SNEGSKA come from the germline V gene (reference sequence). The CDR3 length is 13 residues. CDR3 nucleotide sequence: TGCAGTGCTAGTAGCGGGGCCTACAATGAGCAGTTCTTC. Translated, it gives CSASSGAYNEQFF.

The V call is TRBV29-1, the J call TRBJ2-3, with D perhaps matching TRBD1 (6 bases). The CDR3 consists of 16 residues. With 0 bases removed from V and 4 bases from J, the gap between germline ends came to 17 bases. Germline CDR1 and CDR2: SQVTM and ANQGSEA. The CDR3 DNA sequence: TGCAGCGTTGAAGATAGGGCTAGGGGGAGCCCAGATACGCAGTATTTT. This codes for CSVEDRARGSPDTQYF.

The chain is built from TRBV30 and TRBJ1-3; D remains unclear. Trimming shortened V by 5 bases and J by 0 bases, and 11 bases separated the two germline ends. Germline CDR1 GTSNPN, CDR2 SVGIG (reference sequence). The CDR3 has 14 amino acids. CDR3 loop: CAWGPSSSGNTIYF. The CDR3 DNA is TGTGCCTGGGGCCCGTCTAGCTCTGGAAACACCATATATTTT. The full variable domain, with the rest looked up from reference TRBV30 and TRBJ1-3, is SQTIHQWPATLVQPVGSPLSLECTVEGTSNPNLYWYRQAAGRGLQLLFYSVGIGQISSEVPQNLSASRPQDRQFILSSKKLLLSDSGFYLCAWGPSSSGNTIYFGEGSWLTVV.

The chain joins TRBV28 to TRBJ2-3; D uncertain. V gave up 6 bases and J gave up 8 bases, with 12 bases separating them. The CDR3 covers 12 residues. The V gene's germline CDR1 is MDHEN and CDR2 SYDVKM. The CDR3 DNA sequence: TGTGCCAGCAGCCCCGGGTACGGTACGCAGTATTTT. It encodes CASSPGYGTQYF.

The CDR3 loop reads CASSYGYGFGGTEAFF. The DNA of the CDR3 is TGTGCCAGCAGCTACGGCTACGGTTTTGGGGGGACTGAAGCTTTCTTT. This chain joins TRBV5-8 and TRBJ1-1; D is perhaps TRBD1 (5 bases). The CDR3 sequence is 16 residues long. V lost 3 bases to trimming and J lost 5 bases, with 20 bases between them. CDR1 SGHTS and CDR2 YDEGEE come from the germline V gene.

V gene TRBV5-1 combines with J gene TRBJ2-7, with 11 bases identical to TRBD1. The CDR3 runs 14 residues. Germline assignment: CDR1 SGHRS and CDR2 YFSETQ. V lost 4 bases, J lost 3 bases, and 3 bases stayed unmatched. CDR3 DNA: TGCGCCAGCAGCGGGACAGGGGGATTCTACGAGCAGTACTTC. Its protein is CASSGTGGFYEQYF.

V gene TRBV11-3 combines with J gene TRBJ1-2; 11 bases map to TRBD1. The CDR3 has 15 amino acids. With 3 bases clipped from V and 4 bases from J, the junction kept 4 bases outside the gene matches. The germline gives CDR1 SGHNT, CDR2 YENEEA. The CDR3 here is CASSLDRGRSYGYTF. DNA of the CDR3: TGTGCCAGCAGCTTGGACAGGGGGCGCAGCTATGGCTACACCTTC.

The CDR3: CASSYSSRGPVGGQYF. In DNA form, the CDR3 reads TGTGCCAGCAGTTACTCGTCCAGGGGGCCCGTTGGCGGGCAGTACTTC. This rearrangement joins TRBV6-5 to TRBJ2-7; 8 positions agree with TRBD1. Germline CDR1 reads MNHEY; CDR2 reads SVGAGI. The CDR3 covers 16 residues. The V and J ends lost 0 bases and 9 bases, in that order; junction bases with no gene match: 13.

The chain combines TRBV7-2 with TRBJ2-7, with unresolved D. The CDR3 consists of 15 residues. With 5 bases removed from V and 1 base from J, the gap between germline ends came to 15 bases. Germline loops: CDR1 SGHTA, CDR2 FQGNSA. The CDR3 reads CASSVLTQLSYEQYF. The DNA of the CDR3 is TGTGCCAGCAGCGTCCTGACACAGCTATCCTACGAGCAGTACTTC.

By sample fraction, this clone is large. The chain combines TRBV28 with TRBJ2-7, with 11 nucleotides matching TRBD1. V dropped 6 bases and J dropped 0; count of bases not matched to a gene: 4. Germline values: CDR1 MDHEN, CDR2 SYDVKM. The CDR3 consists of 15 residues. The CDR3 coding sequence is TGTGCCAGCAGGTATGGACAGGGGGCCTCCTACGAGCAGTACTTC. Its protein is CASRYGQGASYEQYF. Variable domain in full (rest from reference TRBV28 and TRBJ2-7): DVKVTQSSRYLVKRTGEKVFLECVQDMDHENMFWYRQDPGLGLRLIYFSYDVKMKEKGDIPEGYSVSREKKERFSLILESASTNQTSMYLCASRYGQGASYEQYFGPGTRLTVT.

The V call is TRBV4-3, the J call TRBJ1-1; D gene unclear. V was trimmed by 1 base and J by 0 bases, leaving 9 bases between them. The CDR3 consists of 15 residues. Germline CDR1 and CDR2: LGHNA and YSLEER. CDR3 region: CASSQVGIMNTEAFF. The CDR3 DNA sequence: TGCGCCAGCAGCCAAGTCGGGATTATGAACACTGAAGCTTTCTTT.

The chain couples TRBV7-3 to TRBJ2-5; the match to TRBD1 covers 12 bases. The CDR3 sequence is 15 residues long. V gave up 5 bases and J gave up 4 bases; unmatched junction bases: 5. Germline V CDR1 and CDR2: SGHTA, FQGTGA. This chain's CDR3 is CASSPGQGAGETQYF. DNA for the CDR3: TGTGCCAGCAGCCCGGGACAGGGGGCTGGAGAGACCCAGTACTTC.

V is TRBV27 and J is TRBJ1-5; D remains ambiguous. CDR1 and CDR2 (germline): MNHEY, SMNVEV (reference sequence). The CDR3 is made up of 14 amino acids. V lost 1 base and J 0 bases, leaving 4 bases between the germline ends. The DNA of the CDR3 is TGTGCCAGCAGTTTATTCCATAGCAATCAGCCCCAGCATTTT. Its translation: CASSLFHSNQPQHF.

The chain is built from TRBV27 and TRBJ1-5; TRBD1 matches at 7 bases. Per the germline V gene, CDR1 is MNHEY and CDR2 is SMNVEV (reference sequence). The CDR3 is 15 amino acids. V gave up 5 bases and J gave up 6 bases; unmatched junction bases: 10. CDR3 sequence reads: CASSPMTGPGQPQHF. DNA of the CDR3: TGTGCCAGCAGTCCAATGACAGGGCCGGGTCAGCCCCAGCATTTT.

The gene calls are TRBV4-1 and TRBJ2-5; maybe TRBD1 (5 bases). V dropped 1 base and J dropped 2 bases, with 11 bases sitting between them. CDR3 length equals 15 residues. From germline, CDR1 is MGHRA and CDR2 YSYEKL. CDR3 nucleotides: TGCGCCAGCAGCCAAGTAACAGGATTACAAGAGACCCAGTACTTC. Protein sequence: CASSQVTGLQETQYF.